The present T cell receptor (beta chain) was sequenced within a study of vaccination and CD4 T cells after COVID-19. Points from the study as a whole: Convalescent patients saw a median 86.3% of their reactive clones show up only after vaccination.

Treatment in this sample: roughly ten-day PBMC culture with coronavirus spike peptide pools or control peptides (ViraFEST assay). Via ViraFEST, peptide pools expanded antigen-specific T cells before TCR sequencing. Per well, a few million PBMCs were cultured in the presence of about 10 IU/ml IL-2 and 9 to 10 ug/ml peptide pools. Of note for this clonotype: No antigen is known for it.

CDR3 size: 17 residues. In germline, CDR1 is SGHNT, CDR2 YYREEE (reference sequence). V was pared by 4 bases and J by 7 bases, with 21 bases between. Sequenced with the Oncomine TCR Beta short-read assay was DNA taken from cultured CD4+ T cells. Each CDR3 protein gets one entry after TCRdb re-called the PCR reads with MiXCR. Among approximately 24,000 distinct CDR3 sequences listed, approximately 64% were seen once. This chain uses TRBV5-4 with TRBJ1-6; TRBD1 might be the D (5 bases). The origin of this receptor is a human donor who received a COVID-19 vaccine. This specimen consisted of CD4+ T cells from blood, cultured in vitro, obtained after SARS-CoV-2 vaccination. This CDR3 reads CASSPGRVQAVNSPLHF. CDR3 in DNA: TGTGCCAGCAGCCCAGGGCGGGTACAGGCTGTAAATTCACCCCTCCACTTT.